One sample yielded the 22 T cell receptor beta chains listed below, sequenced in a study of human T cells and chemical hapten exposure. Time point here: pre-sensitization, week 0. Treatment: therapeutic diphenylcyclopropenone sensitization with weekly scalp DPC. Total RNA extraction was carried out from unfractionated whole blood. MiXCR, applied by TCRdb to the RACE reads, yields one record per CDR3 protein. The sample shows tens of thousands of distinct CDR3 sequences, approximately 10% of them seen only once. Sequenced here: whole blood, sampled in connection with sensitization to the hapten diphenylcyclopropenone (DPC). Receptors originate from a middle-aged man with alopecia areata. Some clones in this sample may be carry-over from other donors' samples.

This clonotype was seen repeatedly, ten times or more. This chain joins TRBV27 and TRBJ2-5; possible D gene TRBD1, 6 bases. The CDR3 has 16 residues. CDR1 is MNHEY, CDR2 SMNVEV, per germline (reference sequence). The ends were cut back, 2 bases at V and 1 base at J, with 14 bases in the middle. The CDR3 sequence is CASSLITGWGQETQYF. CDR3 in DNA: TGTGCCAGCAGTTTAATAACAGGGTGGGGCCAAGAGACCCAGTACTTC.

This clonotype has more than one count but fewer than ten. This chain joins TRBV10-2 and TRBJ2-7; D not resolved. There are 15 residues in the CDR3. Germline V gives CDR1 WSHSY, CDR2 SAAADI. V was shortened by 9 bases and J by 7 bases, with 25 bases between the two germline ends. The CDR3 coding sequence is TGCGCCAGTCGCAGACATGGTCAGGCGCACGGGGAGCAGTACTTC. It encodes CASRRHGQAHGEQYF.

In this sample, this clonotype turned up many times. Mismatch with germline at one junction end may stem from a read error. The chain combines TRBV11-2 with TRBJ2-6, with D possibly being TRBD1 (5 bases). Germline lookup yields CDR1 SGHAT and CDR2 FQNNGV. CDR3 length equals 14 residues. The CDR3 DNA sequence: TGTGCCAGCGAGGTGGGCTCTGGGGCAAACGTCCTGACTTTC. Translated: CASEVGSGANVLTF.

By share, this clonotype ranks as medium-sized. The chain is built from TRBV7-9 and TRBJ1-2; D may be TRBD1 (6 bases). Germline V gene sequence: CDR1 SEHNR, CDR2 FQNEAQ (reference sequence). V dropped 3 bases and J dropped 3 bases, with 17 bases sitting between them. The CDR3 spans 16 residues. The CDR3 is CASSFSGYRADYGYTF. In DNA form, the CDR3 reads TGTGCCAGCAGCTTCTCAGGGTACAGGGCGGACTATGGCTACACCTTC.

The J gene is TRBJ2-1, the V gene TRBV29-1; 7 bases are a match to TRBD1. Germline CDR1 reads SQVTM; CDR2 reads ANQGSEA. After removal of 0 bases from V and 0 bases from J, the junction contained 5 bases not matched to a gene. The CDR3 consists of 16 residues. The CDR3 loop is CSVEDPDRISYNEQFF. Written as DNA, the CDR3 is TGCAGCGTTGAAGATCCGGACAGGATCTCCTACAATGAGCAGTTCTTC.

In its sample, this clonotype was seen many times. The chain is built from TRBV20-1 and TRBJ2-7, with no clear D. The length of the CDR3 is 11 residues. Per the germline V gene, CDR1 is DFQATT and CDR2 is SNEGSKA (reference sequence). Trimming removed 2 bases from V and 3 bases from J, with 5 bases in between. CDR3 bases: TGCAGTGCTAGAATTGACTACGAGCAGTACTTC. This sequence encodes CSARIDYEQYF.

This clonotype was seen a handful of times. The V call is TRBV29-1, the J call TRBJ2-7; D possibly corresponds to TRBD1 (5 bases). The CDR3 has 13 residues. V was shortened by 7 bases and J by 5 bases, with 18 bases between the two germline ends. The germline CDR1 and CDR2 sequences are SQVTM and ANQGSEA. CDR3 sequence: CSAAQGARNEQYF. The CDR3 nucleotides read TGCAGCGCCGCACAAGGGGCAAGGAACGAGCAGTACTTC.

The chain recombines TRBV29-1 with TRBJ1-5, with D possibly being TRBD1 (5 bases). CDR1 is SQVTM, CDR2 ANQGSEA, per germline. The CDR3 runs to 13 residues. V was shortened by 3 bases and J by 7 bases, with 13 bases between the two germline ends. The CDR3 region is CSVEQGVDQPQHF. The CDR3 coding sequence is TGCAGCGTTGAGCAGGGAGTGGACCAGCCCCAGCATTTT.

The CDR3 nucleotides read TGTGCCAGCAGCGTAGGGGGACAGTATAACAATGAGCAGTTCTTC. Its translation is CASSVGGQYNNEQFF. The gene calls are TRBV9 and TRBJ2-1; 7 bases are shared with TRBD1. This CDR3 region has 15 residues. Unmatched junction bases numbered 5, after V lost 0 bases and J lost 5 bases. Germline V gives CDR1 SGDLS, CDR2 YYNGEE. The variable domain in full, completed from reference TRBV9 and TRBJ2-1, reads DSGVTQTPKHLITATGQRVTLRCSPRSGDLSVYWYQQSLDQGLQFLIQYYNGEERAKGNILERFSAQQFPDLHSELNLSSLELGDSALYFCASSVGGQYNNEQFFGPGTRLTVL.

CDR3 sequence: CASSQGQGANYGYTF. The CDR3 nucleotides read TGCGCCAGCAGCCAAGGACAGGGGGCTAACTATGGCTACACCTTC. V usage is TRBV4-1 and J usage is TRBJ1-2; TRBD1 aligns across 9 bases. Germline V gene sequence: CDR1 MGHRA, CDR2 YSYEKL. The junction had 0 bases not matched to a gene; V was cut back by 1 base and J by 0 bases. The CDR3 sequence is 15 residues long.

This clonotype was seen repeatedly, ten times or more. V and J are TRBV7-2 and TRBJ2-2; 8 bases are shared with TRBD2. J gave up 7 bases and V 2 bases, and 3 bases lay outside the gene matches. The CDR3 totals 14 residues. The germline V gene encodes CDR1 SGHTA and CDR2 FQGNSA. CDR3: CASSLKRENGELFF. For the CDR3, the DNA is TGTGCCAGCAGCTTAAAGCGGGAGAACGGGGAGCTGTTTTTT.

This clonotype came up many times. The chain has TRBV20-1 and TRBJ1-2, with D possibly TRBD1 on 6 matching bases. V was pared by 1 base and J by 8 bases, with 26 bases between. The CDR3 is 17 amino acids. Germline V gene sequence: CDR1 DFQATT, CDR2 SNEGSKA (reference sequence). The CDR3 spells CSARVGLRTDRSHGYTF. The DNA for the CDR3 is TGCAGTGCTAGAGTGGGGTTAAGGACAGATCGTTCCCACGGCTACACCTTC.

The table lists this clonotype with many counts. The V and J genes are TRBV4-1 and TRBJ2-1, with 8 bases matching TRBD2. J lost 9 bases, V lost 1 base, and 11 bases had no gene match. Germline V gene data show CDR1 as MGHRA and CDR2 as YSYEKL. The CDR3 length is 16 residues. The CDR3 region is CASSQASAGARGEQFF. In nucleotides, the CDR3 is TGCGCCAGCAGCCAAGCATCAGCGGGAGCCAGGGGTGAGCAGTTCTTC.

This clonotype was counted ten times or more. The rearrangement joins TRBV30 to TRBJ1-2; 8 bases match TRBD1. Germline V gives CDR1 GTSNPN, CDR2 SVGIG (reference sequence). CDR3 length: 19 amino acids. The J segment lost 2 bases and the V segment lost 0 bases, leaving 17 bases of the junction unmatched. CDR3 coding DNA: TGTGCCTGGAGTGTACTTGGTGGCCGGGCTTGGACAGGGAACTATGGCTACACCTTC. Its translation: CAWSVLGGRAWTGNYGYTF.

This clonotype came up a few times. The chain couples TRBV10-2 to TRBJ1-2; D gene ambiguous. This CDR3 has 13 residues. CDR1 and CDR2 (germline): WSHSY, SAAADI. Trimming left V 3 bases short and J 1 base short, with 6 bases between. The CDR3 spells CASSDSDNYGYTF. The CDR3, as DNA: TGCGCCAGCAGTGACTCAGATAACTATGGCTACACCTTC.

This clonotype was detected ten times or more. J is TRBJ2-6 and V is TRBV28, with TRBD2 identical over 8 bases. Per the germline V gene, CDR1 is MDHEN and CDR2 is SYDVKM. V lost 6 bases, J lost 2 bases, and 6 bases stayed unmatched. CDR3 size: 16 residues. CDR3 nucleotide sequence: TGTGCCAGCAGCTCCATAGCGGGAACTGGGGCCAACGTCCTGACTTTC. It codes for CASSSIAGTGANVLTF. Filled out from reference TRBV28 and TRBJ2-6, the complete variable domain reads DVKVTQSSRYLVKRTGEKVFLECVQDMDHENMFWYRQDPGLGLRLIYFSYDVKMKEKGDIPEGYSVSREKKERFSLILESASTNQTSMYLCASSSIAGTGANVLTFGAGSRLTVL.

This clonotype was recorded many times. The V gene is TRBV4-3, the J gene TRBJ2-1, with 9 bases identical to TRBD2. The J segment lost 10 bases and the V segment lost 4 bases, leaving 11 bases of the junction unmatched. CDR3 length: 15 residues. Germline CDR1 is LGHNA and CDR2 is YSLEER. CDR3 sequence (DNA): TGCGCCAGCAGCCTAGAAGGTGGACTAGCGAGCGAGCAGTTCTTC. Its translation is CASSLEGGLASEQFF.

The CDR3 DNA is TGCAGCGCCTACTCGTGGCAGCACGAGCAGTACTTC. This gives the protein CSAYSWQHEQYF. The genes are TRBV29-1 and TRBJ2-7; D unresolved. The CDR3 has 12 amino acids. Trimming shortened V by 7 bases and J by 5 bases, and 15 bases separated the two germline ends. The germline CDR1 and CDR2 sequences are SQVTM and ANQGSEA.

This clonotype has a count of ten or more. This chain joins TRBV28 and TRBJ1-5; no reliable D call. This CDR3 spans 15 amino acids. Per germline, CDR1 MDHEN and CDR2 SYDVKM. V gave up 6 bases and J gave up 9 bases, with 21 bases separating them. The DNA for the CDR3 is TGTGCCAGCAGCTCCTCCGGCAGCGCCGGGTGGCCCCAGCATTTT. Encoded protein: CASSSSGSAGWPQHF. Drawing the rest from reference TRBV28 and TRBJ1-5, the complete variable domain is DVKVTQSSRYLVKRTGEKVFLECVQDMDHENMFWYRQDPGLGLRLIYFSYDVKMKEKGDIPEGYSVSREKKERFSLILESASTNQTSMYLCASSSSGSAGWPQHFGDGTRLSIL.

The gene calls are TRBV29-1 and TRBJ1-2; TRBD1 is a possible D gene (5 bases). Germline V gene sequence: CDR1 SQVTM, CDR2 ANQGSEA. V was pared by 4 bases and J by 8 bases, with 11 bases between. The CDR3 is made up of 11 amino acids. CDR3 coding DNA: TGCAGCGTTGCAGGGACGGGCGGCTACACCTTC. Residues: CSVAGTGGYTF.

This clonotype was detected ten times or more. This chain connects TRBV18 to TRBJ2-7; 9 nucleotides agree with TRBD1. V gave up 0 bases and J gave up 4 bases; unmatched junction bases: 4. This CDR3 comprises 15 residues. The V gene's germline CDR1 is KGHSH and CDR2 LQKENI. CDR3 in amino acids: CASSPPGDRDYEQYF. In nucleotides, the CDR3 is TGTGCCAGCTCACCACCTGGGGACAGGGATTACGAGCAGTACTTC.

This chain joins TRBV7-9 and TRBJ1-2, with a weak D call TRBD1 (5 bases). Germline CDR1 reads SEHNR; CDR2 reads FQNEAQ (reference sequence). The CDR3 totals 13 residues. V was clipped by 3 bases and J by 4 bases, with 9 bases between them. The CDR3 protein is CASSLIDSYGYTF. The CDR3 nucleotides are TGTGCCAGCAGCTTGATAGACAGCTATGGCTACACCTTC. Looking up the rest from reference TRBV7-9 and TRBJ1-2 gives the full variable domain: DTGVSQNPRHKITKRGQNVTFRCDPISEHNRLYWYRQTLGQGPEFLTYFQNEAQLEKSRLLSDRFSAERPKGSFSTLEIQRTEQGDSAMYLCASSLIDSYGYTFGSGTRLTVV.